These 14 T cell receptor beta chains were sequenced from one sample in a study of blood T cell repertoires in COVID-19. The method was immunoSEQ multiplex PCR; TCRdb's version includes in-frame clones alone and lacks a portion of them. This sample carries a few hundred thousand clones, about 87% of them seen once, and the ten largest clones take about 7.8%. Sample: peripheral blood. The source is a woman aged 45-59 years who had recovered from COVID-19.

The V gene is TRBV4-1, the J gene TRBJ2-7, with TRBD2 as a possible D gene (6 bases). Germline CDR1 is MGHRA and CDR2 is YSYEKL. V dropped 1 base and J dropped 4 bases, with 14 bases sitting between them. This CDR3 region has 15 residues. The CDR3 loop is CASSQGPGRGYEQYF. CDR3 coding DNA: TGCGCCAGCAGCCAAGGACCCGGGAGAGGGTACGAGCAGTACTTC.

V usage is TRBV9 and J usage is TRBJ2-2, with 8 nucleotides matching TRBD1. The V and J ends lost 3 bases and 1 base, in that order; junction bases with no gene match: 2. The CDR3 is made up of 15 amino acids. Germline assignment: CDR1 SGDLS and CDR2 YYNGEE. CDR3 amino acids: CASSGQGKNTGELFF. The CDR3 DNA reads as TGTGCCAGCAGCGGACAGGGGAAGAACACCGGGGAGCTGTTTTTT.

This rearrangement joins TRBV5-6 to TRBJ2-7, with 8 bases aligning to TRBD1. The CDR3 is 13 residues long. Germline V gives CDR1 SGHDT, CDR2 YYEEEE. With 5 bases clipped from V and 6 bases from J, the junction kept 7 bases outside the gene matches. This CDR3 reads CASRLTGAGEQYF. CDR3 DNA: TGTGCCAGCAGACTGACAGGGGCGGGCGAGCAGTACTTC. Supplemented by reference TRBV5-6 and TRBJ2-7, the full variable domain reads DAGVTQSPTHLIKTRGQQVTLRCSPKSGHDTVSWYQQALGQGPQFIFQYYEEEERQRGNFPDRFSGHQFPNYSSELNVNALLLGDSALYLCASRLTGAGEQYFGPGTRLTVT.

The J gene is TRBJ2-1, the V gene TRBV19, with 11 bases matching TRBD2. Germline trimming cut 5 bases from V and 7 bases from J; bases unmatched to any gene: 10. The CDR3 is 16 amino acids. CDR1 is LNHDA, CDR2 SQIVND, per germline (reference sequence). The chain's CDR3 is CASSLLAGALGNEQFF. The CDR3 DNA follows: TGTGCCAGTAGTTTACTAGCGGGGGCCCTGGGTAATGAGCAGTTCTTC.

The gene calls are TRBV6-5 and TRBJ2-7; TRBD1 matches 9 bases. Germline-derived CDR1 and CDR2 are MNHEY and SVGAGI. With V trimmed by 3 bases and J by 8 bases, 5 bases remained unmatched. CDR3 length: 13 amino acids. The CDR3 bases are TGTGCCAGCAGTTATAGGACAGGGGATCAGCAGTACTTC. Its protein product is CASSYRTGDQQYF.

The CDR3 nucleotides read TGTGCCAGCAGCCGACAGGGGAGGAATGAAAAACTGTTTTTT. It specifies CASSRQGRNEKLFF. The chain combines TRBV9 with TRBJ1-4, with TRBD1 matching 8 bases. CDR3 length: 14 residues. The germline V gene has CDR1 SGDLS and CDR2 YYNGEE. The V and J ends lost 4 bases and 5 bases, in that order; junction bases with no gene match: 4.

The J gene is TRBJ2-3, the V gene TRBV29-1; 9 positions agree with TRBD1. Germline values: CDR1 SQVTM, CDR2 ANQGSEA. The V gene end was trimmed by 8 bases and the J gene end by 2 bases; junction bases not matched to a gene: 5. This CDR3 comprises 13 residues. The CDR3, as DNA: TGCAGCACGGGACAGGGAATCACAGATACGCAGTATTTT. Its translation: CSTGQGITDTQYF.

The V call is TRBV11-2, the J call TRBJ2-1; TRBD1 matches at 9 bases. V lost 5 bases and J lost 3; bases outside the gene matches: 5. The CDR3 has 15 amino acids. CDR1 and CDR2 from the germline V gene are SGHAT and FQNNGV. The DNA for the CDR3 is TGTGCCAGCAGCACAGGACAGGGGAACTACAATGAGCAGTTCTTC. Its protein is CASSTGQGNYNEQFF.

The chain couples TRBV19 to TRBJ2-2, with D possibly TRBD1 on 6 matching bases. CDR3 size: 18 residues. Germline CDR1 is LNHDA and CDR2 is SQIVND (reference sequence). V was clipped by 2 bases and J by 3 bases, with 19 bases between them. The CDR3 reads CASSINPMQGSDTGELFF. The CDR3 DNA follows: TGTGCCAGTAGTATAAACCCAATGCAGGGGTCAGACACCGGGGAGCTGTTTTTT.

V usage is TRBV19 and J usage is TRBJ2-1; 16 bases map to TRBD2. Germline lookup yields CDR1 LNHDA and CDR2 SQIVND (reference sequence). The CDR3 runs to 18 residues. The V gene end was trimmed by 5 bases and the J gene end by 0 bases; junction bases not matched to a gene: 4. The CDR3 sequence: CASSSGLAGGSSYNEQFF. In DNA, the CDR3 is TGTGCCAGTAGTTCGGGACTAGCGGGGGGGAGCTCCTACAATGAGCAGTTCTTC.

The V gene is TRBV6-2 or TRBV6-3, the J gene TRBJ1-2; D remains ambiguous. CDR1 MNHEY and CDR2 SVGEGT come from the germline V gene. The V gene lost 5 bases and the J gene lost 6 bases, with 10 bases spanning the gap. CDR3 length equals 12 residues. CDR3 sequence: CASSRSTDGYTF. The DNA of the CDR3 is TGTGCCAGCAGTCGGTCTACAGATGGCTACACCTTC.

This rearrangement joins TRBV7-2 to TRBJ1-6, with D possibly matching TRBD1 (6 bases). V was shortened by 5 bases and J by 4 bases, with 12 bases between the two germline ends. The CDR3 totals 15 residues. CDR1 is SGHTA and CDR2 is FQGNSA in the germline V gene. The CDR3 here is CASSTQTGYNSPLHF. CDR3 DNA sequence: TGTGCCAGCAGCACACAGACAGGTTATAATTCACCCCTCCACTTT. The variable domain in full, with the rest retrieved from reference TRBV7-2 and TRBJ1-6, is GAGVSQSPSNKVTEKGKDVELRCDPISGHTALYWYRQSLGQGLEFLIYFQGNSAPDKSGLPSDRFSAERTGGSVSTLTIQRTQQEDSAVYLCASSTQTGYNSPLHFGNGTRLTVT.

This rearrangement joins TRBV7-3 to TRBJ2-7; D not certain. Trimming removed 11 bases from V and 2 bases from J, with 7 bases in between. CDR3 length: 10 amino acids. Germline V gene data show CDR1 as SGHTA and CDR2 as FQGTGA. The CDR3 spells CAGRAYEQYF. The CDR3 region has the DNA TGTGCCGGCCGGGCCTACGAGCAGTACTTC.

This chain uses TRBV5-8 with TRBJ2-3; 11 bases match TRBD2. Germline V gene sequence: CDR1 SGHTS, CDR2 YDEGEE. CDR3 length: 15 residues. The V gene end was trimmed by 1 base and the J gene end by 3 bases; junction bases not matched to a gene: 1. The CDR3 nucleotides read TGTGCCAGCAGCTTGCCTAGCGGGAGGACAGATACGCAGTATTTT. This codes for CASSLPSGRTDTQYF. The full variable domain, with the rest looked up from reference TRBV5-8 and TRBJ2-3, is EAGVTQSPTHLIKTRGQQATLRCSPISGHTSVYWYQQALGLGLQFLLWYDEGEERNRGNFPPRFSGRQFPNYSSELNVNALELEDSALYLCASSLPSGRTDTQYFGPGTRLTVL.